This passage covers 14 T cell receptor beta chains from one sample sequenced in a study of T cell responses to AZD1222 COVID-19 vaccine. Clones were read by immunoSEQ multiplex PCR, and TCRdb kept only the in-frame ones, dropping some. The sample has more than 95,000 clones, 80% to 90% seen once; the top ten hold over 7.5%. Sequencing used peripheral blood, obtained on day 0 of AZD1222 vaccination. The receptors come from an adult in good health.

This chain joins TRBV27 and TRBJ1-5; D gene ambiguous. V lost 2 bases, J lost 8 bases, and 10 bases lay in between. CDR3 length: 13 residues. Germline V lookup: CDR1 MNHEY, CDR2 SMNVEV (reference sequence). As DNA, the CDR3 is TGTGCCAGCAGTTTAGAGACGACTAAGCCCCAGCATTTT. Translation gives CASSLETTKPQHF.

The CDR3 here is CASSSVPADPQIPAGADGYTF. The CDR3 DNA reads as TGCGCCAGCAGCTCCGTCCCCGCCGATCCCCAGATCCCCGCGGGGGCCGATGGCTACACCTTC. The rearrangement uses TRBV5-1 and TRBJ1-2, with a tentative D call TRBD1 (6 bases). V was clipped by 3 bases and J by 6 bases, with 36 bases between them. CDR1 and CDR2 (germline): SGHRS, YFSETQ. The CDR3 length is 21 residues. The full variable domain, its missing parts supplied by reference TRBV5-1 and TRBJ1-2, is KAGVTQTPRYLIKTRGQQVTLSCSPISGHRSVSWYQQTPGQGLQFLFEYFSETQRNKGNFPGRFSGRQFSNSRSEMNVSTLELGDSALYLCASSSVPADPQIPAGADGYTFGSGTRLTVV.

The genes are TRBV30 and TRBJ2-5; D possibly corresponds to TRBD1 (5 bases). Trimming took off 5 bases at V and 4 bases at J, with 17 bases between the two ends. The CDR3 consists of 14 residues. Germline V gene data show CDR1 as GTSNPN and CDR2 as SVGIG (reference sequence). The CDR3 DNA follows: TGTGCCTGGCTCGGGTGGGGCAAAGGAGAGACCCAGTACTTC. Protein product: CAWLGWGKGETQYF.

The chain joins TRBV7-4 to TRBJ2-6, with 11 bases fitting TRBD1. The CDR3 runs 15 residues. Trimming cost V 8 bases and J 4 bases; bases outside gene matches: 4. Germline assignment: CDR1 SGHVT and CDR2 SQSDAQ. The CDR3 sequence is CASGQGARGANVLTF. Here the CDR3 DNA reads TGTGCCAGCGGACAGGGGGCGCGGGGGGCCAACGTCCTGACTTTC.

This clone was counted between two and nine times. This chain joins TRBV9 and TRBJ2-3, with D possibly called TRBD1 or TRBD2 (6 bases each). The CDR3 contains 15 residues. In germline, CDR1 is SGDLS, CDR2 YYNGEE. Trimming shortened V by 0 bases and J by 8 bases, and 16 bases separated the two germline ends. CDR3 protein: CASSVEGGLDVTQYF. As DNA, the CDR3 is TGTGCCAGCAGCGTAGAGGGGGGCCTTGACGTTACGCAGTATTTT.

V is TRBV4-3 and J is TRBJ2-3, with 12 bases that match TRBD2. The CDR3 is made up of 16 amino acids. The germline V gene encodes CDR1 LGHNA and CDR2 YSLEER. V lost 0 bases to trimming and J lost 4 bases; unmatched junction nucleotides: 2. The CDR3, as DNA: TGCGCCAGCAGCCAAGATCTAGCGGGGGGGCCAGATACGCAGTATTTT. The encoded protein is CASSQDLAGGPDTQYF.

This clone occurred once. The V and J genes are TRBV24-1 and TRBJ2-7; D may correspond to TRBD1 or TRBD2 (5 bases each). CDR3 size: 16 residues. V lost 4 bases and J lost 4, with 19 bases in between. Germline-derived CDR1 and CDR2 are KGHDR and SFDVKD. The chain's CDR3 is CATSEVTTGQVYEQYF. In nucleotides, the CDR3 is TGTGCCACCAGTGAGGTTACGACGGGGCAGGTGTACGAGCAGTACTTC.

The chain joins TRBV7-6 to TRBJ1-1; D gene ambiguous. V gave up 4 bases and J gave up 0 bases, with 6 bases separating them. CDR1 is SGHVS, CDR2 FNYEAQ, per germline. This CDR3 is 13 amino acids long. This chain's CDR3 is CASSSSLNTEAFF. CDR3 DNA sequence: TGTGCCAGCAGCTCCTCATTGAACACTGAAGCTTTCTTT. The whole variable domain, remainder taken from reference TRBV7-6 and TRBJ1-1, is GAGVSQSPRYKVTKRGQDVALRCDPISGHVSLYWYRQALGQGPEFLTYFNYEAQQDKSGLPNDRFSAERPEGSISTLTIQRTEQRDSAMYRCASSSSLNTEAFFGQGTRLTVV.

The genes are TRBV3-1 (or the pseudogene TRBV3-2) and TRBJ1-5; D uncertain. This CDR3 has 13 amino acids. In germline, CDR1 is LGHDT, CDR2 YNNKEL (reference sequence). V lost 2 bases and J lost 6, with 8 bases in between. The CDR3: CASSQSCGQPQHF. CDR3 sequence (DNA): TGTGCCAGCAGCCAAAGTTGCGGTCAGCCCCAGCATTTT.

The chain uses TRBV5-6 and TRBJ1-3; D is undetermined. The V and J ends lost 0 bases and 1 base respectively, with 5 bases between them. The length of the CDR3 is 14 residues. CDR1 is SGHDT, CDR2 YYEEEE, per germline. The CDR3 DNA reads TGTGCCAGCAGCTTGGGAATATCTGGAAACACCATATATTTT. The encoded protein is CASSLGISGNTIYF.

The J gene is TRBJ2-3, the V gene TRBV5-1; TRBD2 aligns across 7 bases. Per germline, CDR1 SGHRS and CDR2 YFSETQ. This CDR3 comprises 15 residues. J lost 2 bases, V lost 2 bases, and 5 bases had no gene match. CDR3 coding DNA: TGCGCCAGCAGCTTAAGCGGGGTTGACACAGATACGCAGTATTTT. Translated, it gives CASSLSGVDTDTQYF. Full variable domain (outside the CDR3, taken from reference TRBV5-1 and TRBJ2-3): KAGVTQTPRYLIKTRGQQVTLSCSPISGHRSVSWYQQTPGQGLQFLFEYFSETQRNKGNFPGRFSGRQFSNSRSEMNVSTLELGDSALYLCASSLSGVDTDTQYFGPGTRLTVL.

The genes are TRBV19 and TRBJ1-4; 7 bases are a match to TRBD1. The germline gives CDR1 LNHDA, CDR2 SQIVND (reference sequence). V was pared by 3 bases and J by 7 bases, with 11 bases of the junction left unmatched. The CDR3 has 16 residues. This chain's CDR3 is CASSIPIRDRREKLFF. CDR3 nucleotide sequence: TGTGCCAGTAGTATCCCAATCCGGGACAGACGTGAAAAACTGTTTTTT.

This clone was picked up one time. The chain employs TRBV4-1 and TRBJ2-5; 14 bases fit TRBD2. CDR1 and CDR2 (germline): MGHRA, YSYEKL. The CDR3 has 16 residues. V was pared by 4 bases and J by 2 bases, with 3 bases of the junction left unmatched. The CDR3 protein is CASSRGLAGGQETQYF. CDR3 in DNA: TGCGCCAGCAGCCGCGGACTAGCGGGGGGACAAGAGACCCAGTACTTC.

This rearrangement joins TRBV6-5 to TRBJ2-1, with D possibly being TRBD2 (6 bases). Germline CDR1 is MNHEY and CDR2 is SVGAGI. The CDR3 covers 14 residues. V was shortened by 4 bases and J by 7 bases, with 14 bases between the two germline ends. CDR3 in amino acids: CASSSRTTTNEQFF. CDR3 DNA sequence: TGTGCCAGCAGTTCCAGGACTACGACAAATGAGCAGTTCTTC.